Below, one TCR beta chain is given with its context. Its antigen is unknown. The record has no base qualities; no much larger clone is one base away. The CDR3 measures 14 amino acids from cysteine to phenylalanine. The only DNA kept is the CDR3, 42 bases in frame from the first base. From the germline V gene, CDR1 is SGHVS and CDR2 is FQNEAQ. At the junction V is shortened by 3 bases and J by 2 bases; bases outside the gene matches: 4. The data originate from a study of cytomegalovirus exposure and HLA in healthy donors (dated by TCRdb to 2016 to 2017). With respect to the entire study: An earlier analysis of approximately 600 of the donors reported 250 to 350 Gb of sequence data and some 100 million unique TCR beta sequences from about 200 million T cells. About 280 gigabases of sequencing data and around 80 million unique TCR sequences made up an early release that covered 500 to 700 HLA-typed donors. Among the approximately 400 genotyped donors, approximately 81% belonged to the genetic ancestry cluster associated with self-reported Caucasian donors. The study aimed to test whether signatures of past pathogen exposure could be identified by cataloging public T cell receptors. The study used immunosequencing to profile the T cell repertoires of approximately 640 subjects and linked those repertoires to cytomegalovirus serostatus. Besides the first cohort of approximately 670 subjects, a separate validation cohort made up of 120 different subjects was used. To predict cytomegalovirus infection status, the study combined high-throughput TCR immunosequencing, statistical association of individual TCRs with disease status, and machine learning. In a later analysis, previously published TCR beta repertoires from more than 500 donors were re-analyzed and high-resolution HLA genotyping was added so that TCR occurrence patterns could be studied. Rather than using new phenotypic data, the later analysis identified candidate immune exposures from TCR beta sequences and from how often those sequences occurred across donors. In an earlier analysis of 587 of the donors, high-throughput TCR beta sequencing was used to judge whether each TCR beta V gene segment behaved as functional or pseudogenic. Donor age, sex, ethnicity and CMV serostatus were compiled alongside the repertoire data. In a later genetic analysis, genome-wide SNP genotypes for about 65% of the roughly 670 donors were used, and that subset was treated as a discovery cohort. Every discovery cohort repertoire had been produced on one sequencing platform. HLA typing included class I and class II loci at four-digit resolution. The number of donors typed differed by locus, with about 629-630 for A, B, C, DRB1 and DQB1, around 560 for DQA1, 600 to 610 for DPA1, and some 440 for DPB1. Four or five DR-DQ haplotypes were handled as single units for association and clustering because linkage in the cohort was strong. Among 300 to 500 genotyped donors of the cohort, an average of around 250,000 unique TCR beta nucleotide sequences was sequenced per donor, of which about 19% were non-productive.

The cohort was made up of several hundred healthy bone marrow donors. At the time of sampling, all cohort members were nominally healthy, though unrecorded immune exposures were likely present. The donor tested CMV seropositive, placing the donor among the approximately 310 seropositive members of the cohort. Each donor provided a peripheral blood sample, and peripheral blood mononuclear cells were used for TCR beta sequencing. The Qiagen DNeasy Blood Extraction Kit was used to extract genomic DNA from the blood cell samples. Here is what the overall study found, with its caveats: The only immune exposure information available for the cohort was CMV serostatus. The authors suggested that the approach could potentially be extended to other disease states and immunological phenotypes. A further reported finding was that TCR beta sequences accurately predicted the HLA-A and HLA-B alleles for most subjects in the first cohort. When HLA alleles, especially DR and DQ, strongly co-occurred, TCR associations were difficult to assign to individual alleles. Compared with the approximately 670-donor mean, donors in an Asian-associated ancestry cluster had fewer N-insertions in productive TCRs, according to a later genetic analysis. A cluster of highly shared sequence variants was judged likely to represent a technical artifact of the sequencing pipeline. In a later analysis, most CMV-associated TCR beta chains were found to appear HLA-restricted, with HLA associations seemingly driven largely by CMV exposure. A later analysis reported that several top co-occurrence clusters appeared linked to parvovirus B19, influenza, CMV and Epstein-Barr virus. In a later analysis, HLA-associated TCR beta chains showed more clonal expansion and lower generation probabilities than non-associated chains that were equally common. In both the original and validation cohorts, the classifier was reported to diagnose cytomegalovirus status with high specificity and sensitivity. Specific HLA alleles were associated with about 17,000 TCR beta sequences at a false discovery rate of 0.05 in a later analysis. The study gave a list of over 150 TCR beta chains associated with cytomegalovirus. Most TCR sequences were seen in very few donors, while some public TCRs were found in many individuals. In an earlier analysis of some 540 of the donors, most TCR beta V segments appeared in productive rearrangements about 87% or about 30% of the time, broadly matching IMGT annotations. Because HLA typing was unavailable for some donors at each locus, only the typed subset was used in association tests. A later genetic analysis associated a missense DCLRE1C variant with V-gene and J-gene trimming of TCR beta chains, and an independent cohort replicated the association. In a later analysis, the rate of TCR association differed among HLA loci, with DRB1 alleles having the most associated TCRs and HLA-C alleles having the fewest. Presence/absence analyses assumed roughly uniform sequencing depth across donors, an assumption that may not hold. The cohort was sequenced for TCR beta chains only, and without alpha or paired-chain data the features that could be detected were limited. Because counts were too low, about 15 rarely observed V segments, including chromosome 9 orphons, were left out of the earlier analysis of over 550 of the donors. Correlated functional status among segregating V segments might be attributable to linkage disequilibrium, but an unknown experimental factor could not be ruled out. Because the 87-base-pair reads could not distinguish some IMGT-functional V segments, including TRBV6-2 and TRBV6-3, those segments were excluded. In vitro tests confirmed that a few of the cytomegalovirus-associated TCR beta chains recognize cytomegalovirus antigens.

Library construction relied on the immunoSEQ multiplex PCR assay. For the multiplex PCR, a mixture combining 60 forward primers for TCR Vbeta segments and 13 reverse primers for TCR Jbeta segments was used. Amplification of the CDR3 region of rearranged TCR beta genes was performed with a multiplex PCR assay on genomic DNA. The amplified TCR beta libraries were sequenced on the Illumina HiSeq System as 87-base-pair reads. For the original study's pipeline: Across the 670 or so repertoires, a later analysis counted 80 million or so unique TCR beta chains, roughly 11 million of which were shared by at least two donors. A nearest-neighbor algorithm error-corrected the raw reads and collapsed the reads into unique sequences, merging closely related sequences to remove PCR and sequencing errors. CDR3 sequences were aligned to IMGT reference sequences to assign V, D and J gene segments. For a sequence to be retained, a match of at least six nucleotides was required to both a V gene segment and a J gene segment. A rearrangement counted as productive if the CDR3 had no stop codons and remained in frame with V and J, and every other rearrangement counted as non-productive. CDR3 was defined according to IMGT convention as the region running from the second conserved V-encoded cysteine to the conserved J-encoded phenylalanine. Sequences without an unambiguous match to a single V gene segment were excluded from the earlier analysis of about 600 of the donors. In an earlier analysis of roughly 500 of the donors, V segments were called functional above 56.7% productive rearrangements and were called segregating when the between-donor standard deviation exceeded 5%. A statistical classification framework was built to diagnose cytomegalovirus status from the catalog of TCR beta chain sequences. V and J gene assignment, in a later analysis, came from comparing TCR nucleotide sequences with IMGT/GENE-DB human TR gene sequences. The TCRdist pipeline was used in a later analysis to assign CDR3 sequences and most-parsimonious VDJ recombination scenarios. In a later analysis, each TCR beta chain was defined by its CDR3 amino acid sequence together with its V-gene family, and reads without a unique V-gene family were excluded. To address suspected cross-contamination and a sequencing artifact, a later analysis removed some 620 highly shared, low-generation-probability nucleotide sequences. In a later analysis, a clonal expansion index for each public chain was calculated from normalized within-repertoire ranks of inferred template counts. Generation probabilities in a later analysis came from a VDJ recombination model fitted to out-of-frame rearrangements, and those results were checked against IGoR. In a later analysis, TCR-TCR, TCR-HLA and TCR-CMV co-occurrence was scored with hypergeometric tests, and a repertoire-size bias correction was applied to TCR pairs. In a later analysis, false discovery rates were estimated by permuting HLA or CMV assignments 20 times. In a later analysis, co-occurring TCRs were grouped using DBSCAN, with TCRdist sequence similarity added in when clustering inside HLA-allele-positive subsets. For co-occurrence clustering, repertoires with fewer than 30,000 or more than 120,000 public chains were excluded, along with 4 to 6 repertoires with anomalous nucleotide sharing. As stored in TCRdb, this immuneACCESS dataset retains in-frame rearrangements with V and J assigned. A fraction of the clones does not appear; measured against another copy, unresolved V genes explain less than half of the discrepancy, and the remainder lacks a known reason. The DNA was the basis for D and trimming; V, J and clone size are from that table. Across this sample there are fewer than 150,000 clones, with around 80% seen only once. The top ten clones comprise 2.7% of the sample.

Rearrangement joined TRBV7-8 to TRBJ2-7, with 7 bases aligning to TRBD1. Sequenced: PBMCs. This receptor was identified in a woman in her 40s in good health and CMV-seropositive. The CDR3 reads as follows: CASSFNGQAYEQYF. The DNA sequence is TGTGCCAGCAGCTTCAACGGACAGGCCTACGAGCAGTACTTC. The full variable domain, completed from the reference TRBV7-8 and TRBJ2-7 proteins outside the CDR3, reads GAGVSQSPRYKVAKRGQDVALRCDPISGHVSLFWYQQALGQGPEFLTYFQNEAQLDKSGLPSDRFFAERPEGSVSTLKIQRTQQEDSAVYLCASSFNGQAYEQYFGPGTRLTVT.